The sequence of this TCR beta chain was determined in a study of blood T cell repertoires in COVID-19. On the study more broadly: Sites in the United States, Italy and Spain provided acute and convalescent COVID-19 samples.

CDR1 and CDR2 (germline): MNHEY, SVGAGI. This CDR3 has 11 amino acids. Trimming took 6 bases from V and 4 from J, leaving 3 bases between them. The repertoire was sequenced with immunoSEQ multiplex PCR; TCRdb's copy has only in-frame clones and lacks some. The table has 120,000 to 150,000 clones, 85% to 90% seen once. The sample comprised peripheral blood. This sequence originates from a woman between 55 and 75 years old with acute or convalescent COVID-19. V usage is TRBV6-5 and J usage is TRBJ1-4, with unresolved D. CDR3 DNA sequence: TGTGCCAGCAGCGTTAATGAAAAACTGTTTTTT. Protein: CASSVNEKLFF.